The source of this T cell receptor beta chain is a study of early T cells in non-severe SARS-CoV-2 infection. About the research overall: Bulk RNA from unsorted whole blood was sequenced; chains were unpaired.

This CDR3 spans 14 amino acids. CDR1 is LNHDA, CDR2 SQIVND, per germline (reference sequence). V was pared by 1 base and J by 4 bases, with 11 bases between. TCRdb ran MiXCR on the 5' RACE reads and lists one entry per CDR3 protein. The table has tens of thousands of distinct CDR3 sequences, around 11% seen once. This clonotype was counted ten times or more. Its antigen is as yet unknown. Regarding the study as a whole: Lookups in VDJdb leaned toward anti-spike CD8 responses and missed private and CD4 specificities.

The source was whole blood, collected at baseline. This chain connects TRBV19 to TRBJ2-7, with D tentatively TRBD2 (6 bases). The TCR sequence derives from an adult who was a healthcare worker with PCR-confirmed SARS-CoV-2 infection or an uninfected control (not recorded which). The CDR3 is CASSIGGLGYEQYF. The CDR3 DNA is TGTGCCAGTAGTATAGGGGGACTCGGATACGAGCAGTACTTC.